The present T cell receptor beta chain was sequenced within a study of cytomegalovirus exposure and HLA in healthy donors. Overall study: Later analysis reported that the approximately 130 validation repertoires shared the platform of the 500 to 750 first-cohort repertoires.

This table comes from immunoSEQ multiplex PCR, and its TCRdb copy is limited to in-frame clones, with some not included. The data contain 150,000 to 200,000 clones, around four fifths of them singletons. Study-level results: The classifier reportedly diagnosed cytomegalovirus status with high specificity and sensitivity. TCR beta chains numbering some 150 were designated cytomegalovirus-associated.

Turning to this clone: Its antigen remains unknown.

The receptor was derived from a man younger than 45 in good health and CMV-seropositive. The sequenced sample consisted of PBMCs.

In DNA, the CDR3 is TGTGCCAGTAGTTCGCTAGGATCCTACAATGAGCAGTTCTTC. As protein: CASSSLGSYNEQFF. The rearrangement uses TRBV19 and TRBJ2-1; D remains ambiguous. The V gene lost 5 bases and the J gene lost 1 base, with 9 bases spanning the gap. The CDR3 extends over 14 amino acids. CDR1 LNHDA and CDR2 SQIVND come from the germline V gene (reference sequence).